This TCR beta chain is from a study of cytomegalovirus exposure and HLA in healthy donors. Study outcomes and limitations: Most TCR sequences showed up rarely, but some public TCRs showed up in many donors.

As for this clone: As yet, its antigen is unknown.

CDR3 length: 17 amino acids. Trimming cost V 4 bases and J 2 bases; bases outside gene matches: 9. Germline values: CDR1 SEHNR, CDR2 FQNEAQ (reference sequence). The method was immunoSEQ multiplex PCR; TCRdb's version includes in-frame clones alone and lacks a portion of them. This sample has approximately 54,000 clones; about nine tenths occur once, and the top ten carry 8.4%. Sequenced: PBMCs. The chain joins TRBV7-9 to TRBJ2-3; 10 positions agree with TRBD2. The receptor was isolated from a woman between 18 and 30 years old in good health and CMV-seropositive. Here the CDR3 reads CASSSRGSGGFTDTQYF. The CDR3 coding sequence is TGTGCCAGCAGCTCCAGGGGTAGCGGGGGGTTCACAGATACGCAGTATTTT.